The clone carrying this TCR beta chain has just a few counts. Its antigen remains unidentified. The record originates from a study of cytomegalovirus exposure and HLA in healthy donors. The PCR ran on 60 Vbeta and 13 Jbeta primers. Assay used: immunoSEQ multiplex PCR; TCRdb lists only in-frame clones, some missing. The table has some 130,000 clones, 60% to 85% seen once. This CDR3 is built from 15 residues. Germline V CDR1 and CDR2: SGHNT, YYREEE (reference sequence). Trimming pared 4 bases from V and 3 bases from J, leaving 16 bases between. Findings and limits, study-wide: Differences between HLA loci emerged in a later analysis of TCR association rates, with DRB1 most and HLA-C fewest. In an earlier analysis, productive rearrangement rates for most beta V segments clustered near 87% or 30%. Immune exposure information available was restricted to CMV serostatus.

The receptor comes from a female donor in good health and CMV-seropositive. The genes are TRBV5-4 and TRBJ2-5; possible D gene TRBD2, 6 bases. Sequencing was performed on PBMCs. CDR3 amino acids: CASSRMGLLEETQYF. The CDR3 coding sequence is TGTGCCAGCAGCAGAATGGGACTTCTTGAAGAGACCCAGTACTTC.